This T cell receptor (beta chain) derives from a study of identical twins (dated by TCRdb to the mid-2010s). Turning to the overall study: To test whether fetal clonotypes persist, this study deep-sequenced TCR alpha and beta repertoires from monozygotic twins, from unrelated adults of various ages, and from cord blood. To rule out contamination, replicate twin experiments were performed at different times with different library preparation protocols.

Comments on this clonotype: The antigen it binds to is not known. Base qualities are not provided; no much larger clone lies one nucleotide away.

The library relied on 5' RACE. The sequencing machine was an Illumina HiSeq 2000. A universal primer binding site was introduced by template switching, and a unique molecular identifier was present in the final cDNA, enabling accurate counting of TCR cDNA molecules. First-strand cDNA for TCR alpha and beta chains was synthesized from specific primers in the conserved constant-segment region. To control for contamination, every cDNA library was double barcoded, receiving both a SMART-Mk sample barcode and Illumina barcodes. TruSeq adapter sequences along with Illumina sample barcodes were introduced in two successive PCR steps. The TCR alpha and beta cDNA libraries were sequenced on the Illumina HiSeq platform using custom primers. The original pipeline was this. MiGEC processed the raw reads to extract unique molecular identifiers, while MiXCR was used to determine the CDR3 positions. For each individual, recombination models were inferred using an EM algorithm with the repgenHMM and IGoR tools. Shared clonotypes were analyzed with the tcR package in R, and sharing was normalized by the product of cloneset sizes. To study raw recombination free of thymic and clonal selection effects, out-of-frame nonproductive sequences were analyzed. Using fastp at Q25 and MiXCR, TCRdb reprocessed the public reads and kept productive beta chains. Each entry merges the rows of one CDR3 protein and shows their most common DNA and genes. The V and J calls and clone size are TCRdb's, not the authors'. This sample comprises about 570,000 distinct CDR3 sequences, roughly 9.9% of them detected only once. 3% of the sample goes to the ten largest clones.

Overall study outcomes, separate from this receptor: A weaker excess of twin sharing was found in beta out-of-frame sequences because the signal-to-noise ratio was lowered by fewer shared sequences. Abundant cord blood beta clonotypes carried fewer insertions; young adult naive repertoires showed a weaker similar trend, while memory repertoires showed none. Because the same donors could not be followed over many years, the conclusions depended on cross-sectional statistical analysis. Recombination models systematically underestimated out-of-frame TCR alpha sharing in monozygotic twins but agreed with sharing between unrelated individuals. Zero-insertion analyses could be partly confounded by invariant T cells such as MAIT and iNKT, though diverse VJ usage argued against such confounding for most clonotypes. Out-of-frame TCR alpha sequences shared between twins showed an excess of low generation-probability sequences compared with coincidental sharing between unrelated individuals.

Only healthy Caucasian donors were included. The twin cohort comprised three pairs of female monozygotic twins, all aged roughly 18 to 30 years. RNA for TCR libraries was isolated from peripheral blood mononuclear cells. The germline V gene yields SGHAT for CDR1 and FQNNGV for CDR2. From V the trimming removes 7 bases and from J it removes 3 bases, while the gene matches leave 3 bases of the junction unaccounted for. The CDR3, cysteine through phenylalanine, is 13 amino acids long. CDR3 DNA only is kept here, 39 bases in frame from base 1. The data were also submitted as part of a second study, on yellow fever vaccine responses in identical twins. As the second study states: According to the authors, in identical twins the way T cells responded to vaccination appeared partly convergent and partly personalized. In identical twins, the study followed T cell clones that responded to the vaccine with precision.

The sequenced sample was PBMCs. The chain was built from TRBV11-2 and TRBJ1-1; a stretch of 9 junction bases matches TRBD1. The source is a young woman in good health. The nucleotides are TGTGCCAGCACCCGGACAGGGGACACTGAAGCTTTCTTT. Translation gives CASTRTGDTEAFF.